This T cell receptor beta chain was recorded in a study of T cell changes during pregnancy in multiple sclerosis. TCRdb keeps only in-frame clones here, not all; method: immunoSEQ multiplex PCR. Of about 67,000 clones in the sample, approximately 90% were seen once. The CDR3 has 14 residues. The V gene end was trimmed by 7 bases and the J gene end by 12 bases; junction bases not matched to a gene: 12. Germline V lookup: CDR1 SGHAT, CDR2 FQNNGV. The source was peripheral blood, collected in the third trimester of pregnancy. The source is a female donor with multiple sclerosis, enrolled in a pregnancy study. The genes are TRBV11-2 and TRBJ2-4; 10 bases map to TRBD1. Here the CDR3 reads CASTLTGTGVSQYF. CDR3 coding DNA: TGTGCCAGCACCCTTACCGGGACAGGGGTGTCTCAGTACTTC.